Each of the 27 T cell receptor beta chains below was sequenced from the same sample in a study of blood T cell repertoires in COVID-19. The data were produced by immunoSEQ multiplex PCR, yet TCRdb's version contains in-frame clones alone and is incomplete. This table holds over 85,000 clones, around 87% found once. Input material: peripheral blood. The receptors stem from a woman of 80 years or more with acute or convalescent COVID-19.

The gene calls are TRBV30 and TRBJ2-5, with a weak D call TRBD1 (5 bases). The V gene's germline CDR1 is GTSNPN and CDR2 SVGIG (reference sequence). The V and J ends lost 4 bases and 2 bases respectively, with 8 bases between them. This CDR3 has 12 amino acids. DNA for the CDR3: TGTGCCTGGACCCGACAGCAAGAGACCCAGTACTTC. Translation: CAWTRQQETQYF.

This chain links TRBV18 with TRBJ2-7, with D tentatively TRBD1 (5 bases). Germline V gives CDR1 KGHSH, CDR2 LQKENI. This CDR3 has 14 amino acids. V lost 3 bases and J 4 bases, leaving 13 bases between the germline ends. The CDR3: CASSPTVQVYEQYF. CDR3 sequence (DNA): TGTGCCAGCTCACCCACCGTACAGGTTTACGAGCAGTACTTC.

The chain is built from TRBV19 and TRBJ2-1; a possible D gene is TRBD1 (6 bases). The CDR3 is 15 amino acids. Trimming removed 5 bases from V and 3 bases from J, with 14 bases in between. Germline V gene sequence: CDR1 LNHDA, CDR2 SQIVND (reference sequence). The CDR3 reads CASSPQRGYYNEQFF. The CDR3 coding sequence is TGTGCCAGTAGTCCGCAAAGGGGGTACTACAATGAGCAGTTCTTC.

There are a few counts of this clone. The V call is TRBV4-1, the J call TRBJ1-2; D uncertain. This CDR3 comprises 12 residues. Trimming pared 5 bases from V and 8 bases from J, leaving 12 bases between. The germline CDR1 and CDR2 sequences are MGHRA and YSYEKL. The CDR3, as DNA: TGCGCCAGCAGCTTTGGGTCGGAGGGCTACACCTTC. Translating gives CASSFGSEGYTF.

The chain combines TRBV5-1 with TRBJ2-1; 9 positions match TRBD2. V was pared by 5 bases and J by 9 bases, with 12 bases of the junction left unmatched. The CDR3 totals 15 residues. Germline V gives CDR1 SGHRS, CDR2 YFSETQ. CDR3: CASSLGAGGPREQFF. The CDR3 region has the DNA TGCGCCAGCAGTCTCGGGGCGGGGGGGCCACGTGAGCAGTTCTTC.

This sequence joins TRBV5-6 and TRBJ1-1; weak D call: TRBD1 (6 bases). The V gene's germline CDR1 is SGHDT and CDR2 YYEEEE. The V gene lost 2 bases and the J gene lost 0 bases, with 8 bases spanning the gap. The CDR3 is 14 amino acids. The CDR3 is CASSFRGMNTEAFF. CDR3 bases: TGTGCCAGCAGCTTTAGGGGGATGAACACTGAAGCTTTCTTT.

This chain links TRBV6-5 with TRBJ1-4; possible D gene TRBD1, 6 bases. The CDR3 spans 13 residues. V lost 10 bases to trimming and J lost 4 bases, with 13 bases between them. CDR1 MNHEY and CDR2 SVGAGI come from the germline V gene. The CDR3 DNA sequence: TGTGCCATCCGGGACACCGGTAATGAAAAACTGTTTTTT. Encoded protein: CAIRDTGNEKLFF.

This clone was seen more than once but under ten times. The chain is built from TRBV30 and TRBJ2-6; a weak D match, TRBD2 (5 bases). CDR1 is GTSNPN and CDR2 is SVGIG in the germline V gene (reference sequence). V gave up 3 bases and J gave up 4 bases, with 10 bases separating them. The CDR3 extends over 14 amino acids. CDR3 amino acids: CAWRHPGGANVLTF. The CDR3 coding sequence is TGTGCCTGGAGGCACCCGGGAGGGGCCAACGTCCTGACTTTC.

This sequence joins TRBV19 and TRBJ1-2, with 10 bases that match TRBD1. The germline gives CDR1 LNHDA, CDR2 SQIVND (reference sequence). V shed 4 bases and J 1 base; nucleotides not matched to a gene: 3. The CDR3 covers 15 residues. This chain's CDR3 is CASSTRDRGNYGYTF. The CDR3 region has the DNA TGTGCCAGTAGTACCCGGGACAGGGGTAACTATGGCTACACCTTC.

The genes are TRBV4-2 and TRBJ2-3; D remains unclear. In germline, CDR1 is LGHNA, CDR2 YNFKEQ. The V gene lost 4 bases and the J gene lost 3 bases, with 11 bases spanning the gap. The CDR3 loop spans 14 amino acids. CDR3 in amino acids: CASSLGIQTDTQYF. Written as DNA, the CDR3 is TGTGCCAGCAGCCTTGGTATACAGACAGATACGCAGTATTTT.

CDR3 in amino acids: CATGSSITWAREQYF. The CDR3 region has the DNA TGTGCCACCGGTTCTTCAATCACTTGGGCTCGCGAGCAGTACTTC. The chain employs TRBV15 and TRBJ2-7; no clear D gene. The germline V and J ends were trimmed by 8 bases and 6 bases, with 23 bases remaining between them. The CDR3 runs to 15 residues. The V gene's germline CDR1 is LNHNV and CDR2 YYDKDF (reference sequence). The whole variable domain, remainder taken from reference TRBV15 and TRBJ2-7, is DAMVIQNPRYQVTQFGKPVTLSCSQTLNHNVMYWYQQKSSQAPKLLFHYYDKDFNNEADTPDNFQSRRPNTSFCFLDIRSPGLGDTAMYLCATGSSITWAREQYFGPGTRLTVT.

For the CDR3, the DNA is TGTGCCAGCAGTGTACAGGGGGGTTTGGGCTCGAGCTCTGGAAACACCATATATTTT. It yields the protein CASSVQGGLGSSSGNTIYF. V gene TRBV6-1 combines with J gene TRBJ1-3; 8 nucleotides align to TRBD1. The V gene end was trimmed by 4 bases and the J gene end by 0 bases; junction bases not matched to a gene: 14. This CDR3 region has 19 residues. The V gene's germline CDR1 is MNHNS and CDR2 SASEGT.

The J gene is TRBJ2-1, the V gene TRBV7-9; TRBD2 matches 11 bases. Germline lookup yields CDR1 SEHNR and CDR2 FQNEAQ (reference sequence). The CDR3 extends over 15 amino acids. The J segment lost 4 bases and the V segment lost 4 bases, leaving 3 bases of the junction unmatched. CDR3: CASSSTSGNYNEQFF. The CDR3 DNA sequence: TGTGCCAGCAGCTCGACTAGCGGGAATTACAATGAGCAGTTCTTC. Full variable domain (remainder filled in from reference TRBV7-9 and TRBJ2-1): DTGVSQNPRHKITKRGQNVTFRCDPISEHNRLYWYRQTLGQGPEFLTYFQNEAQLEKSRLLSDRFSAERPKGSFSTLEIQRTEQGDSAMYLCASSSTSGNYNEQFFGPGTRLTVL.

J is TRBJ1-2 and V is TRBV3-1 (or the pseudogene TRBV3-2); no clear D. Trimming left V 3 bases short and J 4 bases short, with 12 bases between. Looked up from germline, CDR1 is LGHDT and CDR2 is YNNKEL (reference sequence). The CDR3 length is 14 residues. CDR3 loop: CASSQELAAYGYTF. The CDR3 DNA reads TGTGCCAGCAGCCAGGAACTGGCGGCCTATGGCTACACCTTC.

The chain combines TRBV14 with TRBJ2-1, with 7 bases aligning to TRBD2. Germline V gene sequence: CDR1 SGHDN, CDR2 FVKESK. Trimming at V came to 0 bases and at J to 7 bases, leaving 3 bases not matched to a gene. There are 14 residues in the CDR3. The CDR3 nucleotides read TGTGCCAGCAGCCAAGATAGCGGGCGTAATGAGCAGTTCTTC. Translation gives CASSQDSGRNEQFF. The variable domain in full, completed from reference TRBV14 and TRBJ2-1, reads EAGVTQFPSHSVIEKGQTVTLRCDPISGHDNLYWYRRVMGKEIKFLLHFVKESKQDESGMPNNRFLAERTGGTYSTLKVQPAELEDSGVYFCASSQDSGRNEQFFGPGTRLTVL.

The chain joins TRBV6-6 to TRBJ2-1, with TRBD1 matching 10 bases. This CDR3 contains 18 residues. Unmatched junction bases numbered 13, after V lost 5 bases and J lost 3 bases. The germline CDR1 and CDR2 sequences are MNHNY and SVGAGI (reference sequence). DNA for the CDR3: TGTGCCAGCAGTCGTACGTCCATCGGGACAGGGGTCTACAATGAGCAGTTCTTC. Protein: CASSRTSIGTGVYNEQFF.

This CDR3 is CSVVQTQETQYF. CDR3 nucleotide sequence: TGCAGCGTTGTACAAACCCAAGAGACCCAGTACTTC. The chain joins TRBV29-1 to TRBJ2-5; D unresolved. Trimming took off 4 bases at V and 1 base at J, with 7 bases between the two ends. The CDR3 loop spans 12 amino acids. CDR1 is SQVTM and CDR2 is ANQGSEA in the germline V gene. Full variable domain (rest looked up from reference TRBV29-1 and TRBJ2-5): SAVISQKPSRDICQRGTSLTIQCQVDSQVTMMFWYRQQPGQSLTLIATANQGSEATYESGFVIDKFPISRPNLTFSTLTVSNMSPEDSSIYLCSVVQTQETQYFGPGTRLLVL.

This clone was detected only once. The chain carries TRBV3-1 (or the pseudogene TRBV3-2) and TRBJ2-1, with 11 bases lining up with TRBD2. CDR3 length: 15 amino acids. The trim removed 2 bases at V and 10 bases at J, leaving 7 bases unmatched. The germline V gene has CDR1 LGHDT and CDR2 YNNKEL (reference sequence). In nucleotides, the CDR3 is TGTGCCAGCAGCCAATCGACTAGCGGGACACCCGAGCAGTTCTTC. Amino acid sequence: CASSQSTSGTPEQFF.

This chain's CDR3 is CASSPRVGYQETQYF. The CDR3 bases are TGTGCCAGCAGCCCCAGGGTTGGGTACCAAGAGACCCAGTACTTC. The rearrangement links TRBV7-2 to TRBJ2-5; D perhaps matches TRBD1 (5 bases). CDR1 is SGHTA, CDR2 FQGNSA, per germline. With 5 bases removed from V and 0 bases from J, the gap between germline ends came to 13 bases. CDR3 length: 15 amino acids.

The DNA for the CDR3 is TGTGCCACCACGAGAGGGACTAATGAAAAACTGTTTTTT. Amino acid sequence: CATTRGTNEKLFF. The rearrangement uses TRBV10-3 and TRBJ1-4, with D unclear. CDR3 size: 13 residues. The V end lost 10 bases, the J end lost 2 bases, and 11 bases lay between the germline ends. Germline lookup yields CDR1 ENHRY and CDR2 SYGVKD.

The chain has TRBV27 and TRBJ1-3; no reliable D call. V shed 5 bases and J shed 4 bases, with 9 bases lying between them. Looked up from germline, CDR1 is MNHEY and CDR2 is SMNVEV (reference sequence). This CDR3 spans 13 amino acids. In DNA form, the CDR3 reads TGTGCCAGCAGTCCCCTGAGGGGAAACACCATATATTTT. This sequence encodes CASSPLRGNTIYF.

The table lists this clone with a count of one. V gene TRBV18 combines with J gene TRBJ1-1; D gene uncertain. The germline V gene encodes CDR1 KGHSH and CDR2 LQKENI. Trimming stripped 3 bases from V and 1 base from J, with 12 bases between. This CDR3 is 15 amino acids long. The CDR3 spells CASSPLAVTNTEAFF. The CDR3 DNA follows: TGTGCCAGCTCACCTCTCGCAGTAACGAACACTGAAGCTTTCTTT.

J is TRBJ1-2 and V is TRBV25-1, with D perhaps TRBD1 (6 bases). The germline V gene encodes CDR1 MGHDK and CDR2 SYGVNS. The V end was cut by 5 bases, the J end by 6 bases, with 7 bases between. The CDR3 consists of 11 residues. The CDR3 nucleotides are TGTGCCAGCAGTCCAGGGGATGGCTACACCTTC. This gives the protein CASSPGDGYTF.

The rearrangement joins TRBV19 to TRBJ1-2; D gene uncertain. Germline CDR1 is LNHDA and CDR2 is SQIVND (reference sequence). V was pared by 5 bases and J by 7 bases, with 11 bases between. The CDR3 runs to 12 residues. CDR3 in DNA: TGTGCCAGTAGTGCCGACATCCGTGGCTACACCTTC. It codes for CASSADIRGYTF.

This chain connects TRBV11-2 to TRBJ1-1; D is perhaps TRBD1 (6 bases). Between the trimmed V and J ends, which lost 6 bases and 4 bases, there was a span of 6 bases. The CDR3 is made up of 11 amino acids. Germline V gene data show CDR1 as SGHAT and CDR2 as FQNNGV. DNA for the CDR3: TGTGCCAGCAGGGGGGCCACTGAAGCTTTCTTT. It yields the protein CASRGATEAFF.

The J gene is TRBJ1-1, the V gene TRBV19, with D possibly TRBD1 on 5 matching bases. There are 15 residues in the CDR3. CDR1 is LNHDA and CDR2 is SQIVND in the germline V gene (reference sequence). V was clipped by 8 bases and J by 4 bases, with 20 bases between them. CDR3 in amino acids: CASQNPHMGGTEAFF. CDR3 nucleotides: TGTGCCAGTCAAAATCCCCATATGGGGGGCACTGAAGCTTTCTTT.

The genes are TRBV5-1 and TRBJ2-2; maybe TRBD2 (6 bases). CDR3 length: 18 residues. V dropped 1 base and J dropped 5 bases, with 21 bases sitting between them. CDR1 SGHRS and CDR2 YFSETQ come from the germline V gene. Written as DNA, the CDR3 is TGCGCCAGCAGCTTGTGGGGGGAAACAGCGCTAAGGACCGGGGAGCTGTTTTTT. It specifies CASSLWGETALRTGELFF. Using reference TRBV5-1 and TRBJ2-2 for the parts outside the CDR3, the full variable domain is KAGVTQTPRYLIKTRGQQVTLSCSPISGHRSVSWYQQTPGQGLQFLFEYFSETQRNKGNFPGRFSGRQFSNSRSEMNVSTLELGDSALYLCASSLWGETALRTGELFFGEGSRLTVL.